The entry below gives a single T cell receptor (beta chain) sequence along with its context. The sample belongs to a study of shared T cell receptors in the human thymus. The CDR3 runs to 18 residues. CDR1 is MDHEN, CDR2 SYDVKM, per germline. V lost 5 bases and J lost 0; bases outside the gene matches: 15. Measured with immunoSEQ multiplex PCR; TCRdb has only the in-frame clones, and not every one. Found here are hundreds of thousands of clones, about 90% of them singletons; the top ten hold over 0.008%. These data were also filed under a second study, of human thymus T cells. From that paper: Thymus pieces cut out during corrective heart surgery were the tissue that was used.

Material for sequencing was thymocytes. The rearrangement links TRBV28 to TRBJ2-7, with TRBD2 matching over 8 bases. This receptor was taken from a boy under two years old with a congenital heart defect. In nucleotides, the CDR3 is TGTGCCAGCAGTCCCCCCTCTAAGCGGGAGCGATACTCCTACGAGCAGTACTTC. Encoded protein: CASSPPSKRERYSYEQYF.